Presented here are 25 T cell receptor beta chains from one specimen sequenced in a study of T cell responses to AZD1222 COVID-19 vaccine (dated by TCRdb to the early 2020s). The library was produced with the immunoSEQ multiplex PCR assay. As stored in TCRdb, this immuneACCESS dataset retains in-frame rearrangements with V and J assigned. A fraction of the clones does not appear; measured against another copy, unresolved V genes explain less than half of the discrepancy, and the remainder lacks a known reason. The sample table lists 110,000 or so clones, about 85% of them with a count of one. The ten largest clones add up to 5% to 5.5% of the sample. The time point label for this specimen denotes: baseline before first vaccination. This sample comprised peripheral blood, obtained on day 0 of AZD1222 vaccination. All receptors come from an adult in good health.

The V call is TRBV7-2, the J call TRBJ2-1, with a weak D call TRBD2 (6 bases). CDR1 is SGHTA and CDR2 is FQGNSA in the germline V gene. Trimming took off 5 bases at V and 6 bases at J, with 11 bases between the two ends. The CDR3 has 13 residues. The CDR3 DNA reads as TGTGCCAGCAGCCGGAGCGGGCTCAATGAGCAGTTCTTC. This sequence encodes CASSRSGLNEQFF.

The CDR3 bases are TGTGCCACAAAAACAGGGTTTAGCGGAGATACGCAGTATTTT. Its protein product is CATKTGFSGDTQYF. The gene calls are TRBV10-3 and TRBJ2-3; the D call may be TRBD1 or TRBD2 (6 bases each). Trimming pared 10 bases from V and 5 bases from J, leaving 19 bases between. The CDR3 sequence is 14 residues long. Germline lookup yields CDR1 ENHRY and CDR2 SYGVKD.

This clone was counted between two and nine times. The chain couples TRBV27 to TRBJ1-3; D gene ambiguous. The germline V gene encodes CDR1 MNHEY and CDR2 SMNVEV (reference sequence). The length of the CDR3 is 13 residues. Trimming shortened V by 3 bases and J by 4 bases, and 7 bases separated the two germline ends. CDR3 sequence: CASSLSRGNTIYF. CDR3 bases: TGTGCCAGCAGTTTGAGTAGAGGAAACACCATATATTTT.

This clone has a single count. This sequence joins TRBV6-4 and TRBJ2-1, with a possible D match to TRBD1 (6 bases). The CDR3 has 14 residues. Germline CDR1 and CDR2: MRHNA and SNTAGT. Trimming took 4 bases from V and 6 from J, leaving 13 bases between them. In DNA, the CDR3 is TGTGCCAGCAGTGCCGGACAGAGCTCCAATGAGCAGTTCTTC. Its protein product is CASSAGQSSNEQFF.

The rearrangement links TRBV5-1 to TRBJ1-2; D unresolved. The germline V gene has CDR1 SGHRS and CDR2 YFSETQ. This CDR3 spans 13 amino acids. V was pared by 6 bases and J by 8 bases, with 17 bases between. The CDR3 sequence is CASTSTRGEGYTF. In nucleotides, the CDR3 is TGCGCCAGCACCTCTACCCGCGGGGAAGGCTACACCTTC.

This sequence joins TRBV4-2 and TRBJ2-3; TRBD2 might be the D (5 bases). Per germline, CDR1 LGHNA and CDR2 YNFKEQ. Trimming cost V 0 bases and J 8 bases, with 6 bases left between them. There are 12 residues in the CDR3. The CDR3 is CASSQEAGTQYF. The CDR3 DNA reads TGTGCCAGCAGCCAAGAGGCGGGTACGCAGTATTTT.

This clone was seen ten or more times. Within the sample, other DNA sequences also encode this same CDR3. The chain's CDR3 is CASSPRGVGYEQYF. CDR3 DNA: TGTGCCAGCAGCCCCCGCGGAGTCGGGTACGAGCAGTACTTC. The V gene is TRBV9, the J gene TRBJ2-7, with D hard to call. The CDR3 is made up of 14 amino acids. The germline CDR1 and CDR2 sequences are SGDLS and YYNGEE. Trimming left V 4 bases short and J 4 bases short, with 15 bases between.

The V and J genes are TRBV6-1 and TRBJ1-5; 7 bases map to TRBD1. Germline lookup yields CDR1 MNHNS and CDR2 SASEGT. The CDR3 extends over 18 amino acids. With V trimmed by 3 bases and J by 1 base, 12 bases remained unmatched. CDR3 sequence: CASSDYKGQFWSNQPQHF. The CDR3 bases are TGTGCCAGCAGTGACTACAAGGGACAGTTTTGGAGCAATCAGCCCCAGCATTTT.

The chain combines TRBV7-2 with TRBJ2-5; possible D gene TRBD1, 6 bases. This CDR3 region has 15 residues. The V and J ends lost 5 bases and 2 bases respectively, with 15 bases between them. Germline CDR1 SGHTA, CDR2 FQGNSA. CDR3 protein: CASSRIGQLQETQYF. The CDR3 DNA is TGTGCCAGCAGCCGTATTGGACAGCTACAAGAGACCCAGTACTTC.

The rearrangement links TRBV6-2 or TRBV6-3 to TRBJ2-3; 9 bases match TRBD1. With V trimmed by 6 bases and J by 0 bases, 4 bases remained unmatched. This CDR3 spans 15 amino acids. Germline V gives CDR1 MNHEY, CDR2 SVGEGT. The chain's CDR3 is CASSPGQGSTDTQYF. CDR3 coding DNA: TGTGCCAGCAGCCCTGGACAGGGGAGCACAGATACGCAGTATTTT.

This chain uses TRBV12-3 or TRBV12-4 with TRBJ2-1; no reliable D call. CDR3 length: 12 residues. Trimming cost V 5 bases and J 3 bases, with 5 bases left between them. For the CDR3, the DNA is TGTGCCAGCAGTCCCGACTACAATGAGCAGTTCTTC. It encodes CASSPDYNEQFF.

The genes are TRBV21-1 and TRBJ1-1; TRBD1 was called by the table and not checked on the DNA. TRBV21-1 is a pseudogene segment. The CDR3 sequence is 13 residues long. The CDR3 DNA sequence: TGTGCCAGCAGCATACGACAAGACACTGAAGCTTTCTTT. Translated, it gives CASSIRQDTEAFF.

The count of this clone is one. This chain links TRBV27 with TRBJ2-7; maybe TRBD2 (5 bases). Germline CDR1 MNHEY, CDR2 SMNVEV (reference sequence). Trimming pared 2 bases from V and 2 bases from J, leaving 16 bases between. This CDR3 has 16 amino acids. The CDR3 sequence is CASSLVGERATYEQYF. DNA for the CDR3: TGTGCCAGCAGTTTAGTAGGTGAGAGGGCCACCTACGAGCAGTACTTC.

The chain couples TRBV10-2 to TRBJ2-3, with 12 bases aligning to TRBD2. Losses at the gene ends were 6 bases for V and 5 bases for J; bases not matched to a gene: 9. CDR1 and CDR2 (germline): WSHSY, SAAADI. This CDR3 has 16 amino acids. In DNA form, the CDR3 reads TGCGCCAGCAGAACTAGCGGGGGGCCCTATGGAGATACGCAGTATTTT. Residues: CASRTSGGPYGDTQYF.

Only a few counts were recorded for this clone. The rearrangement joins TRBV9 to TRBJ2-5; 8 nucleotides match TRBD1. CDR3 size: 14 residues. The germline CDR1 and CDR2 sequences are SGDLS and YYNGEE. V lost 0 bases and J lost 5; bases outside the gene matches: 3. The CDR3 sequence: CASSVAYRGETQYF. The CDR3 DNA follows: TGTGCCAGCAGCGTAGCGTACAGGGGGGAGACCCAGTACTTC.

This clone was counted a single time. This sequence joins TRBV19 and TRBJ1-1; the D gene is possibly TRBD1 (6 bases). CDR3 length equals 13 residues. V lost 1 base and J lost 11, with 14 bases in between. Germline lookup yields CDR1 LNHDA and CDR2 SQIVND (reference sequence). The CDR3 nucleotides read TGTGCCAGTAGTATAGCCGAGGACAGTCGGGCTTTCTTT. Its translation: CASSIAEDSRAFF. The full variable domain, its missing parts supplied by reference TRBV19 and TRBJ1-1, is DGGITQSPKYLFRKEGQNVTLSCEQNLNHDAMYWYRQDPGQGLRLIYYSQIVNDFQKGDIAEGYSVSREKKESFPLTVTSAQKNPTAFYLCASSIAEDSRAFFGQGTRLTVV.

The chain is built from TRBV2 and TRBJ2-1; D is perhaps TRBD1 (6 bases). The CDR3 is made up of 14 amino acids. V lost 3 bases and J 9 bases, leaving 15 bases between the germline ends. Germline values: CDR1 SNHLY, CDR2 FYNNEI. The DNA for the CDR3 is TGTGCCAGCAGTGATTTAACAGGGTCGGTTGAGCAGTTCTTC. Translated, it gives CASSDLTGSVEQFF.

The V call is TRBV7-6, the J call TRBJ1-2; tentatively, D is TRBD1 (6 bases). V was shortened by 2 bases and J by 7 bases, with 17 bases between the two germline ends. The CDR3 extends over 15 amino acids. Germline-derived CDR1 and CDR2 are SGHVS and FNYEAQ. The DNA for the CDR3 is TGTGCCAGCAGCTTACGGACAGCGGTAGGGGGTGGCTACACCTTC. Translating it yields CASSLRTAVGGGYTF.

The genes are TRBV6-5 and TRBJ1-2, with D uncertain. The CDR3 totals 12 residues. Germline V gene sequence: CDR1 MNHEY, CDR2 SVGAGI. Trimming pared 7 bases from V and 1 base from J, leaving 7 bases between. In nucleotides, the CDR3 is TGTGCCAGCACCAGAGGTAACTATGGCTACACCTTC. As protein: CASTRGNYGYTF.

This sequence joins TRBV20-1 and TRBJ2-2; no reliable D call. Per the germline V gene, CDR1 is DFQATT and CDR2 is SNEGSKA (reference sequence). With 6 bases removed from V and 6 bases from J, the gap between germline ends came to 8 bases. CDR3 length equals 11 residues. CDR3 region: CSAKSAGELFF. CDR3 coding DNA: TGCAGTGCGAAGAGCGCCGGGGAGCTGTTTTTT.

For this clone: This sample includes further DNA sequences coding for the same CDR3. This sequence joins TRBV6-5 and TRBJ1-1; possible D gene TRBD1, 5 bases. CDR1 and CDR2 from the germline V gene are MNHEY and SVGAGI. The CDR3 loop spans 14 amino acids. Trimming removed 2 bases from V and 2 bases from J, with 9 bases in between. CDR3 protein: CASSYGQGNTEAFF. The CDR3 DNA sequence: TGTGCCAGCAGTTACGGTCAGGGAAACACTGAAGCTTTCTTT.

In its sample, this clone was seen once. The rearrangement joins TRBV5-8 to TRBJ2-1, with a weak D call TRBD1 (5 bases). Trimming cost V 1 base and J 5 bases, with 10 bases left between them. The CDR3 contains 14 residues. Germline CDR1 reads SGHTS; CDR2 reads YDEGEE. CDR3 coding DNA: TGTGCCAGCAGCTTGCTACAGGCTAACAATGAGCAGTTCTTC. This translates into CASSLLQANNEQFF.

This rearrangement joins TRBV5-4 to TRBJ2-1, with TRBD1 as a possible D gene (6 bases). The V gene lost 4 bases and the J gene lost 0 bases, with 17 bases spanning the gap. The CDR3 sequence is 17 residues long. Per germline, CDR1 SGHNT and CDR2 YYREEE (reference sequence). The CDR3: CASSRADSLSSYNEQFF. CDR3 bases: TGTGCCAGCAGCCGAGCGGACAGTCTTAGCTCCTACAATGAGCAGTTCTTC.

Concerning this clone: Other nucleotide sequences in the sample specify the same CDR3. The chain couples TRBV28 to TRBJ1-6; D gene unclear. Germline CDR1 reads MDHEN; CDR2 reads SYDVKM. The V end was cut by 7 bases, the J end by 3 bases, with 4 bases between. The length of the CDR3 is 12 residues. The CDR3 here is CASTGYNSPLHF. CDR3 nucleotides: TGTGCCAGCACGGGCTATAATTCACCCCTCCACTTT.

The rearrangement links TRBV27 to TRBJ2-7; weak D call: TRBD2 (5 bases). V lost 6 bases to trimming and J lost 1 base, with 10 bases between them. Germline assignment: CDR1 MNHEY and CDR2 SMNVEV (reference sequence). CDR3 size: 13 residues. The CDR3 DNA reads TGTGCCAGCAGCCGCCGGAGGTCCTACGAGCAGTACTTC. Translated: CASSRRRSYEQYF.